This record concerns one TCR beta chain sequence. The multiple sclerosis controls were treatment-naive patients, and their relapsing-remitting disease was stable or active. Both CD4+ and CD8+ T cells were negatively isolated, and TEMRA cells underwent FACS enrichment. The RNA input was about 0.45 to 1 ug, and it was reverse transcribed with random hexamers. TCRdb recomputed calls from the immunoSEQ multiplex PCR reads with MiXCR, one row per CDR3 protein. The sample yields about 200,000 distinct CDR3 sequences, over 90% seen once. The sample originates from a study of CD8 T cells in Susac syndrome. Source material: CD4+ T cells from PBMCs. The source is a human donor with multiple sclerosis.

CDR3 sequence reads: CAIIPYSNQPQHF. CDR3 nucleotides: TGTGCCATCATTCCTTATAGCAATCAGCCCCAGCATTTT. This sequence joins TRBV10-3 and TRBJ1-5; D gene uncertain. The CDR3 runs to 13 residues. Germline V gene data show CDR1 as ENHRY and CDR2 as SYGVKD. Trimming stripped 7 bases from V and 0 bases from J, with 7 bases between.